This T cell receptor (beta chain) was sequenced during a study of T cells in Graves' hyperthyroidism and ophthalmopathy. In this sample, this clonotype turned up many times. CDR1 is MNHEY, CDR2 SVGAGI, per germline. Trimming cost V 1 base and J 6 bases, with 7 bases left between them. The CDR3 contains 13 residues. Diagnosing involved the use of clinical symptoms, serum thyroxine and TRAb, thyroid ultrasound and orbital computed tomography. Amplified TCR beta CDR3 regions derived from RNA transcripts. Using the HTBI primer set, a first-round RT-PCR was run on the TCR CDR3. TCRdb recomputed calls from the multiplex PCR reads with MiXCR, one row per CDR3 protein. The sample records approximately 530,000 distinct CDR3 sequences, 15% to 20% being singletons.

This rearrangement joins TRBV6-5 to TRBJ2-1; D gene uncertain. The origin of this receptor is a woman aged 18-29 years with Graves' hyperthyroidism. The source material was blood. CDR3 region: CASSYFGRNEQFF. The CDR3 nucleotides are TGTGCCAGCAGTTACTTCGGGCGCAATGAGCAGTTCTTC.